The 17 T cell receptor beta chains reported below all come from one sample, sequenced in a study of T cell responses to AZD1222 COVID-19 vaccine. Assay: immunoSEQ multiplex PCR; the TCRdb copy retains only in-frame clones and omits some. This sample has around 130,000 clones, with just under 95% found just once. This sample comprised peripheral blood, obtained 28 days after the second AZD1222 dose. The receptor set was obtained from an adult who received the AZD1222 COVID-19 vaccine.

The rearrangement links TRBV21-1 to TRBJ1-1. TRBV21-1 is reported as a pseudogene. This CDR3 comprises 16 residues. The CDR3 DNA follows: TGTGCCAGCAGCCCTTGCCTGGGGGGGGTCGGGACTGAAGCTTTCTTT. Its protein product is CASSPCLGGVGTEAFF.

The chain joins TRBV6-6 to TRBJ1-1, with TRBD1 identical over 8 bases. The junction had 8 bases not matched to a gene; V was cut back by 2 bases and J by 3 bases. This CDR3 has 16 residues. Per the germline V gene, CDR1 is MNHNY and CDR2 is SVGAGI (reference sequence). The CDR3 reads CASSYKAGGADTEAFF. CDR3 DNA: TGTGCCAGCAGTTACAAAGCAGGGGGCGCGGACACTGAAGCTTTCTTT.

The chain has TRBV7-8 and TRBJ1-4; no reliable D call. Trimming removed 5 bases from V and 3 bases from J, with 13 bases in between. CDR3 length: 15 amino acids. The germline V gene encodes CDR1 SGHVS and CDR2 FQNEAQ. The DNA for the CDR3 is TGTGCCAGCAGCCCCCGGGGAGGGCCTAATGAAAAACTGTTTTTT. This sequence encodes CASSPRGGPNEKLFF.

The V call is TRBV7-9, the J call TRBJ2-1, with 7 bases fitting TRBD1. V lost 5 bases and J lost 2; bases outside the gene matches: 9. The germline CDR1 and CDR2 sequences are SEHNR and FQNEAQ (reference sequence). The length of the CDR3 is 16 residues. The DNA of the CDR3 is TGTGCCAGCAGCCGCTACCAGGGGGAAGCCTACAATGAGCAGTTCTTC. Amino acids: CASSRYQGEAYNEQFF.

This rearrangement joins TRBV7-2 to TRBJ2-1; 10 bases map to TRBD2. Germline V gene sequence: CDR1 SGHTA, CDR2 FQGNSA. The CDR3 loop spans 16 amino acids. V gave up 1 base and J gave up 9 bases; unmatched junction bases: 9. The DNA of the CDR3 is TGTGCCAGCAGCTTAGAGCGGGGGGGTCGGCGGAGTGAGCAGTTCTTC. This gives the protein CASSLERGGRRSEQFF.

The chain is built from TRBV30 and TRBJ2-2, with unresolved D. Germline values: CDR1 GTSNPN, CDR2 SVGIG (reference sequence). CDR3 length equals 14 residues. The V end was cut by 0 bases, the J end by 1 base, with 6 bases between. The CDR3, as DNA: TGTGCCTGGAGTGTTGTAGGGAACACCGGGGAGCTGTTTTTT. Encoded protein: CAWSVVGNTGELFF.

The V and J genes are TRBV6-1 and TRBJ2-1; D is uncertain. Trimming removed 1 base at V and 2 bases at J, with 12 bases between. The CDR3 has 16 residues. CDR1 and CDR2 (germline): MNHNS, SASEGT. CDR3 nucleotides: TGTGCCAGCAGTGAAGAGGGCTGGCCACCCTACAATGAGCAGTTCTTC. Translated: CASSEEGWPPYNEQFF.

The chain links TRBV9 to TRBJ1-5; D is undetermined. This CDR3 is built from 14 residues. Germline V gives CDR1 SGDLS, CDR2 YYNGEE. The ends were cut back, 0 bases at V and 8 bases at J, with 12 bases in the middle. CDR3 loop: CASSVERDTKPQHF. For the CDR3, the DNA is TGTGCCAGCAGCGTAGAGAGGGATACAAAGCCCCAGCATTTT. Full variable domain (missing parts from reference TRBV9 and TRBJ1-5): DSGVTQTPKHLITATGQRVTLRCSPRSGDLSVYWYQQSLDQGLQFLIQYYNGEERAKGNILERFSAQQFPDLHSELNLSSLELGDSALYFCASSVERDTKPQHFGDGTRLSIL.

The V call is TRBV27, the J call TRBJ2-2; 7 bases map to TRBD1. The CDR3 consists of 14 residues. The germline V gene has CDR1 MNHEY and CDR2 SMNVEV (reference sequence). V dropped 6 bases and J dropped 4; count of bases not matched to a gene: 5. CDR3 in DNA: TGTGCCAGCAGAACGACAGGGAGCACCGGGGAGCTGTTTTTT. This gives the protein CASRTTGSTGELFF.

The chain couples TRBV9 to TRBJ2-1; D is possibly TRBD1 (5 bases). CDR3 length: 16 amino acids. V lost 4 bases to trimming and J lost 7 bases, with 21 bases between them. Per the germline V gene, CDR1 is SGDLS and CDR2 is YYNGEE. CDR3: CASSPDTGWGRNEQFF. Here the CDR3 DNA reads TGTGCCAGCAGCCCCGACACAGGCTGGGGTAGGAATGAGCAGTTCTTC.

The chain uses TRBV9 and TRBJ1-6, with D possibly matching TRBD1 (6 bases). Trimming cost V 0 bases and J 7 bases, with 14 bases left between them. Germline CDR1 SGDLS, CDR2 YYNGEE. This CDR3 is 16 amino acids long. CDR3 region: CASSVAETGWNSPLHF. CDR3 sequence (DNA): TGTGCCAGCAGCGTAGCCGAGACAGGCTGGAATTCACCCCTCCACTTT.

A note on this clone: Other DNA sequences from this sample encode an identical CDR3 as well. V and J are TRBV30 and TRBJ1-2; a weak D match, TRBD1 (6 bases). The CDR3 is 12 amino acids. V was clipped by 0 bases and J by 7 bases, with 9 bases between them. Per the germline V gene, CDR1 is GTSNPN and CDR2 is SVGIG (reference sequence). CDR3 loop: CAWSVGAGGYTF. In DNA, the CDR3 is TGTGCCTGGAGTGTGGGGGCTGGTGGCTACACCTTC.

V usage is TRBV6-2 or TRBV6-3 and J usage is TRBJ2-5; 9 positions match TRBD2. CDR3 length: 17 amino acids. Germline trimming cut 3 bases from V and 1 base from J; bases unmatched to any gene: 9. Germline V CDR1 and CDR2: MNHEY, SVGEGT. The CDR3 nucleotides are TGTGCCAGCAGTTATGGGGTCGGTAGCGGGAGCCAAGAGACCCAGTACTTC. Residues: CASSYGVGSGSQETQYF.

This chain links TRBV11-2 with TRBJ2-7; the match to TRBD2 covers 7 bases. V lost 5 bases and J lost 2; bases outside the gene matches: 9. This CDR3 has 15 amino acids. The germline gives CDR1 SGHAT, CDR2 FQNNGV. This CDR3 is CASSPPGTNTYEQYF. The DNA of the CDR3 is TGTGCCAGCAGCCCCCCCGGGACTAATACCTACGAGCAGTACTTC.

The DNA of the CDR3 is TGTGCCAGCAGAGGGGGACGGAACACCGGGGAGCTGTTTTTT. Amino acid sequence: CASRGGRNTGELFF. The chain joins TRBV9 to TRBJ2-2, with D maybe TRBD1 (6 bases). Germline-derived CDR1 and CDR2 are SGDLS and YYNGEE. Trimming stripped 5 bases from V and 1 base from J, with 9 bases between. The CDR3 totals 14 residues.

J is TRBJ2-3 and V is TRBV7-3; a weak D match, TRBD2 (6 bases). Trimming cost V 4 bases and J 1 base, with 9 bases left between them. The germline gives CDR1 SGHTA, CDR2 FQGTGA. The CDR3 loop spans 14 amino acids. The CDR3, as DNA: TGTGCCAGCAGCTCGGGGGTCGGCACAGATACGCAGTATTTT. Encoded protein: CASSSGVGTDTQYF. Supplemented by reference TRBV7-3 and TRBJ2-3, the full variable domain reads GAGVSQTPSNKVTEKGKYVELRCDPISGHTALYWYRQSLGQGPEFLIYFQGTGAADDSGLPNDRFFAVRPEGSVSTLKIQRTERGDSAVYLCASSSGVGTDTQYFGPGTRLTVL.

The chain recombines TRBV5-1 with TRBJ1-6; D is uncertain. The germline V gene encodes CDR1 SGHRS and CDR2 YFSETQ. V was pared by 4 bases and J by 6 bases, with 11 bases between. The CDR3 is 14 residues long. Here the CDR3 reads CASSDLLSNSPLHF. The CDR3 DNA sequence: TGCGCCAGCAGCGACCTCCTGAGTAATTCACCCCTCCACTTT. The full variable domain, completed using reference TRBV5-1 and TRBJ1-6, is KAGVTQTPRYLIKTRGQQVTLSCSPISGHRSVSWYQQTPGQGLQFLFEYFSETQRNKGNFPGRFSGRQFSNSRSEMNVSTLELGDSALYLCASSDLLSNSPLHFGNGTRLTVT.